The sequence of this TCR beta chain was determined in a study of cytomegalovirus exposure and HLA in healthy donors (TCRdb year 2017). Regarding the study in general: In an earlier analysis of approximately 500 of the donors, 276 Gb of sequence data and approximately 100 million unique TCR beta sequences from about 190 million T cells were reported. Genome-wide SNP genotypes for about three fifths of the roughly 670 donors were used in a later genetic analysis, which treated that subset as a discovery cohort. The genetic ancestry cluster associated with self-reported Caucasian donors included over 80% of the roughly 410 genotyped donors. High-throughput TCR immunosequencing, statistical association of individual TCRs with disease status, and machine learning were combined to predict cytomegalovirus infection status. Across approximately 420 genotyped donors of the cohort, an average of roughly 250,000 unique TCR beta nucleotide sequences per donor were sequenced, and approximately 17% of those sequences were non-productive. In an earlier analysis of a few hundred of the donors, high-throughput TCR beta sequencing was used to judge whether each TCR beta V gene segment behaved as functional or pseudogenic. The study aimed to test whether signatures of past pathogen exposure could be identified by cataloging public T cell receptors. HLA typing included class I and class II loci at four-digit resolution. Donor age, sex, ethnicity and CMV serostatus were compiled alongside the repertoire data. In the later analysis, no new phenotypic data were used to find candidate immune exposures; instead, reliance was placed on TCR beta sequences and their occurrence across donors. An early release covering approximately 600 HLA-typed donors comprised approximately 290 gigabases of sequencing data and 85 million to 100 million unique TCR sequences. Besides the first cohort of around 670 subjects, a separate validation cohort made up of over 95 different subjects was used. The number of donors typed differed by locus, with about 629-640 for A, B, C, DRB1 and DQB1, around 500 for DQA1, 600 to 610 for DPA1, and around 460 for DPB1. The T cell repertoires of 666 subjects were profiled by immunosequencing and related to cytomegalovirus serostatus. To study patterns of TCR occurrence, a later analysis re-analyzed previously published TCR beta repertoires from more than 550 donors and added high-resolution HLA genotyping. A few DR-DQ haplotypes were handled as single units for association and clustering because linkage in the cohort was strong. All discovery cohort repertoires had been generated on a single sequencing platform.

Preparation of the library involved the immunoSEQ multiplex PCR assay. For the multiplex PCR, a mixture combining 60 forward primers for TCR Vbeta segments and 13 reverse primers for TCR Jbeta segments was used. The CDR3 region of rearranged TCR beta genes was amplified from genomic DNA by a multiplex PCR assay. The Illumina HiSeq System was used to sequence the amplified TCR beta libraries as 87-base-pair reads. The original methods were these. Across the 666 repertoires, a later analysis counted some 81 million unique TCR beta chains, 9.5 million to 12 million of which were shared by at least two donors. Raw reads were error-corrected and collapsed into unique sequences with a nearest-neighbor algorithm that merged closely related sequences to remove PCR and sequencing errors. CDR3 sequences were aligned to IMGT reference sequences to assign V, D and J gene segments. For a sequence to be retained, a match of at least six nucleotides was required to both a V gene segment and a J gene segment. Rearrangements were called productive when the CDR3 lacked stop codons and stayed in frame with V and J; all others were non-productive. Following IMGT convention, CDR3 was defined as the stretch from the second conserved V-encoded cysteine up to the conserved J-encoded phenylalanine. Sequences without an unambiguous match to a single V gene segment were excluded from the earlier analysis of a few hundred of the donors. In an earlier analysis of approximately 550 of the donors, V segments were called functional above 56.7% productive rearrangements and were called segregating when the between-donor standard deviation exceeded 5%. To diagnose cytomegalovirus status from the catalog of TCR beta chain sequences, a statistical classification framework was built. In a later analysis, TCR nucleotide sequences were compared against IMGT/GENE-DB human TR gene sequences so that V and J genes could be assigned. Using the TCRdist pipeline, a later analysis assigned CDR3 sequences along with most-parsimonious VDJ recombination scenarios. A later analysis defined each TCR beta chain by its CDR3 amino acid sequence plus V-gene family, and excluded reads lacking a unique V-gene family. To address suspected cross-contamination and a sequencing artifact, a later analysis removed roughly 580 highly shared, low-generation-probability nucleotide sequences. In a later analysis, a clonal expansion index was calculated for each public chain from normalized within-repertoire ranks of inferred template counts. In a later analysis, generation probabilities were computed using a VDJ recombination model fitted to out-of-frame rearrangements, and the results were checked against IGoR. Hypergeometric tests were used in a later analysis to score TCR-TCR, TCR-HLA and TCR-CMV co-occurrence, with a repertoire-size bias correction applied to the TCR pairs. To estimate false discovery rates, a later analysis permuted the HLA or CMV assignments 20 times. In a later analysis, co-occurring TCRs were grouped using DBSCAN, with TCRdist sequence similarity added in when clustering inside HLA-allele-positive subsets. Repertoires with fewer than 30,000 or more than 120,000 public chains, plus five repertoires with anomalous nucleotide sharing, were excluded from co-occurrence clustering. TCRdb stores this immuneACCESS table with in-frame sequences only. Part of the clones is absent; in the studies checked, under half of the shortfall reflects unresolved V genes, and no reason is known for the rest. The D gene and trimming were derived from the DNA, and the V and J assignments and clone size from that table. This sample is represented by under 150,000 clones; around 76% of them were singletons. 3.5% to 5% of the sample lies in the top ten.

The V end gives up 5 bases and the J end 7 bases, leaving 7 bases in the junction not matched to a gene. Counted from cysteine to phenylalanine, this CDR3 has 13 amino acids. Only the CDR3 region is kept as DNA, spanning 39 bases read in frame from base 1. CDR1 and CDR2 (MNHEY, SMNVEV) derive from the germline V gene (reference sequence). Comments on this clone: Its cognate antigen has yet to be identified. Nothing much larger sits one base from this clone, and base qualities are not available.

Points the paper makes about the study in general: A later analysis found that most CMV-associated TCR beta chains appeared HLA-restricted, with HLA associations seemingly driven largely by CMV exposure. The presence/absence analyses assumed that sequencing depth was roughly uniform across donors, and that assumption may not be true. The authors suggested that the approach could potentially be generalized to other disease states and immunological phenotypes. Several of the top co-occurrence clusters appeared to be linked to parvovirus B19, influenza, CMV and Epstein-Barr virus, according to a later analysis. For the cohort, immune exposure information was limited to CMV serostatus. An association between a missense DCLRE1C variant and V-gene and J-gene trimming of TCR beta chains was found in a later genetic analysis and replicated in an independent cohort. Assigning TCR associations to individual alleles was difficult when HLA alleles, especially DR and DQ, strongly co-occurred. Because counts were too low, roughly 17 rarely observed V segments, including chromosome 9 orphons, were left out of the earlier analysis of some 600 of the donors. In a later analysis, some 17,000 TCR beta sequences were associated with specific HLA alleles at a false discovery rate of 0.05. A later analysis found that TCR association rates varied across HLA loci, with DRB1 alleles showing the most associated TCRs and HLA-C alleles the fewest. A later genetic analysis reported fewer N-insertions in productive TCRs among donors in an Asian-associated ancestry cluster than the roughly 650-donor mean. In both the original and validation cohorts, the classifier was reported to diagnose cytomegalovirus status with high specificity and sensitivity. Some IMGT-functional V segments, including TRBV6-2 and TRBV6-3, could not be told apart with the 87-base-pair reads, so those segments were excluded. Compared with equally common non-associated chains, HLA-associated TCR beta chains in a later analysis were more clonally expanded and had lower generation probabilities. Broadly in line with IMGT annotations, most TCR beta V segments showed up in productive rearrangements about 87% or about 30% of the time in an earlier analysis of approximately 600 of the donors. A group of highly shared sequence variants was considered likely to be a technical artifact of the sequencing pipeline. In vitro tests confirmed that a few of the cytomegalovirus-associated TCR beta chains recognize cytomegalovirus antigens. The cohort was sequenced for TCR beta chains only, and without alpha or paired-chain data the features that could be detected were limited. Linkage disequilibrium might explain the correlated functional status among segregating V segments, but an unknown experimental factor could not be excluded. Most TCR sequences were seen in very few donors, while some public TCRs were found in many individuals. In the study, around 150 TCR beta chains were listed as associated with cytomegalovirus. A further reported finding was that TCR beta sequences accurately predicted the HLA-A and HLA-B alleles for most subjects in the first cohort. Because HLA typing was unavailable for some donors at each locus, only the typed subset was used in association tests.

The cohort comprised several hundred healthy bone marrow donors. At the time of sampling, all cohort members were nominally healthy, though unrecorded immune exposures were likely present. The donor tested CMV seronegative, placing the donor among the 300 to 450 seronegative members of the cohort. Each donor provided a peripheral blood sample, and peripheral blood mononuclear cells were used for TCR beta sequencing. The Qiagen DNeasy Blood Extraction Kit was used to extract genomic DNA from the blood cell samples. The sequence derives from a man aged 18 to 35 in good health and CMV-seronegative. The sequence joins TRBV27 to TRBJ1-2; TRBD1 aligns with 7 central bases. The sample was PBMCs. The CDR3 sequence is CASSPRDRVGYTF. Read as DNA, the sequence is TGTGCCAGCAGTCCCCGGGACAGAGTTGGCTACACCTTC.